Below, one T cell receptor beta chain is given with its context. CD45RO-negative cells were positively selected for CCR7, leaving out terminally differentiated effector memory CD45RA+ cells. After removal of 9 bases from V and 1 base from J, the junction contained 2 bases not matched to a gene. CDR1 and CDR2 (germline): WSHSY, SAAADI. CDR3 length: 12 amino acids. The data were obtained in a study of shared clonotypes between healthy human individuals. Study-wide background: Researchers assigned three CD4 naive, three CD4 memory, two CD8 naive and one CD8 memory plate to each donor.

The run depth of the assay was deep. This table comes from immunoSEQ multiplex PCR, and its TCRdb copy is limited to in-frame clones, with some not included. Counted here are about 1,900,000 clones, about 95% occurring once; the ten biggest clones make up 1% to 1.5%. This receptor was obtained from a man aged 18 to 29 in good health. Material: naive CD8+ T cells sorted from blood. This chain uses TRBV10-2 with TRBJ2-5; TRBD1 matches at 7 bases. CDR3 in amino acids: CASGTVQETQYF. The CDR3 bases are TGCGCCAGTGGGACAGTCCAAGAGACCCAGTACTTC.